The present entry profiles one TCR beta chain with its context. Its specificity is not known. This sample was taken from a study of pediatric ulcerative colitis. Notes on the study in general: Ulcerative colitis patients shared more blood-rectal clones than controls. Repertoires came from total lymphocyte DNA, not specific subsets. In rectum, acute severe colitis had expanded clones and less diversity.

Measured with immunoSEQ multiplex PCR; TCRdb has only the in-frame clones, and not every one. Found here are fewer than 45,000 clones, around 78% of them singletons; the top ten hold roughly 25%. With 6 bases clipped from V and 2 bases from J, the junction kept 3 bases outside the gene matches. The germline V gene encodes CDR1 MDHEN and CDR2 SYDVKM. The length of the CDR3 is 13 residues. The origin of this receptor is a girl under 18 with moderate ulcerative colitis. The material sequenced was blood. The chain carries TRBV28 and TRBJ1-2, with 7 bases identical to TRBD1. For the CDR3, the DNA is TGTGCCAGCAGCCGGGGACAGAACTATGGCTACACCTTC. Amino acid sequence: CASSRGQNYGYTF.